The rows below give T cell receptor beta chains drawn from one sample of a study of siplizumab effects on memory and regulatory T cells. Sequencing was performed with immunoSEQ multiplex PCR; in TCRdb, only in-frame clones are kept and a portion is missing. The table includes around 100,000 clones, more than 90% detected once. Sample: CD4+ T cells sorted from blood. These receptor sequences come from a human donor in good health. Both conserved end residues are part of each CDR3. D genes are given only for firm matches. Size is stated for part of the rows, as once, few or many counts, or as a class when the clone is expanded.

d_call	cdr3_length	j_call	clone_size	v_call	cdr3_nt	cdr3_aa
NA	15	TRBJ1-6	NA	TRBV5-6	TGTGCCAGCAGCTTGGCCGGGGCAGCCTATTCACCCCTCCACTTT	CASSLAGAAYSPLHF
TRBD1	15	TRBJ1-5	NA	TRBV10-3	TGTGCCATCAGTGAAGACAGGGGCGGGAATCAGCCCCAGCATTTT	CAISEDRGGNQPQHF
NA	13	TRBJ2-3	NA	TRBV2	TGTGCCAGCTCCAGGGACCTCACAGATACGCAGTATTTT	CASSRDLTDTQYF
TRBD1	13	TRBJ1-1	NA	TRBV5-1	TGCGCCAGCAGCCCTCCGGGACAGGTTGAAGCTTTCTTT	CASSPPGQVEAFF
NA	17	TRBJ1-4	NA	TRBV5-4	TGTGCCAGCAGCTTCGGCCGACCTGGGACGGCCAATGAAAAACTGTTTTTT	CASSFGRPGTANEKLFF
NA	19	TRBJ1-2	NA	TRBV18	TGTGCCAGCTCACCCTCAGTGTGGGTAGAAACAGCTGGCTCTATGGCTTGGACCTTC	CASSPSVWVETAGSMAWTF
TRBD1	15	TRBJ1-2	NA	TRBV25-1	TGTGCCAGCAAGGACTCCGGGACAGCCCTCTATGGCTACACCTTC	CASKDSGTALYGYTF
NA	15	TRBJ1-2	NA	TRBV2	TGTGCCAGCAGTGAACAGGAATCAGGGAGGAGTGGCTACACCTTC	CASSEQESGRSGYTF
NA	13	TRBJ1-5	few	TRBV28	TGTGCCAGCAGTTCAGGAATTTCCCAGCCCCAGCATTTT	CASSSGISQPQHF
NA	16	TRBJ2-1	NA	TRBV10-3	TGTGCCATCAGTCCCCCAGCTTCGAGCTCCTACAATGAGCAGTTCTTC	CAISPPASSSYNEQFF
NA	15	TRBJ2-5	once	TRBV15	TGTGCCACCAGCAGTGGGGGGGCCGTTTCGGAGACCCAGTACTTC	CATSSGGAVSETQYF
NA	15	TRBJ1-4	NA	TRBV5-1	TGCGCCAGCAGCTCTGACGCCCTTAGTGGGGAAAAACTGTTTTTT	CASSSDALSGEKLFF
NA	16	TRBJ2-1	NA	TRBV10-3	TGTGCCATCAGTGACCCTAGTAGTGCCCCCCTTAATGAGCAGTTCTTC	CAISDPSSAPLNEQFF
NA	14	TRBJ1-3	few	TRBV29-1	TGCAGCGTTCTGGCCAGTATCTCTGGAAACACCATATATTTT	CSVLASISGNTIYF
NA	16	TRBJ1-4	once	TRBV15	TGTGCCACCAGCAGAGAGTCGGGAAAGGTCTCGGAAAAACTGTTTTTT	CATSRESGKVSEKLFF
TRBD2	16	TRBJ2-3	NA	TRBV4-3	TGCGCCAGCAGCCAAGGAGCGGGGGGGCTGGTAGATACGCAGTATTTT	CASSQGAGGLVDTQYF
NA	15	TRBJ2-1	NA	TRBV21-1	TGTGCCAGCAGCCCCCTAGGGACAGGGAACGATGAGCAGTTCTTC	CASSPLGTGNDEQFF
NA	11	TRBJ2-5	NA	TRBV7-2	TGTGCCAGCACAGAAGAAGAGACCCAGTACTTC	CASTEEETQYF
NA	15	TRBJ1-5	NA	TRBV23-1	TGCGCCAGCAGTCCCCAGACGGGGGGCGATCAGCCCCAGCATTTT	CASSPQTGGDQPQHF
NA	15	TRBJ1-5	NA	TRBV6-7	TGTGCCAGCCTAGGGGGTTTTTTACGGTATCAGCCCCAGCATTTT	CASLGGFLRYQPQHF
NA	13	TRBJ1-2	NA	TRBV4-1	TGCGCCAGCAGCCAAGTAGAGTTGAGTGGCTACACCTTC	CASSQVELSGYTF
NA	13	TRBJ1-3	NA	TRBV14	TGTGCCAGCAGCCACTACCGCGGAAACACCATATATTTT	CASSHYRGNTIYF
NA	15	TRBJ1-1	NA	TRBV11-2	TGTGCCAGCAGACGGGGTTCGAGAGAGAACACTGAAGCTTTCTTT	CASRRGSRENTEAFF
TRBD1	16	TRBJ1-5	once	TRBV4-1	TGCGCCAGCAGCCAAGGGAGTACTAGGGGGCGAGAGCCCCAGCATTTT	CASSQGSTRGREPQHF